The subject of this entry is one TCR beta chain. This entry belongs to a study of blood T cell repertoires in COVID-19. Study-level background: PBMCs, B-cell-depleted T cells, or T cells provided the cDNA or gDNA that made up the material.

Patients at the Seattle site were enrolled during active infection and followed longitudinally. The CDR3 is 18 amino acids. V shed 2 bases, J shed 0 bases, and the junction held 4 bases outside the gene matches. Germline V gene lookup returns CDR1 SGHRS and CDR2 YFSETQ. In the original analysis: Estimation of nucleated cell counts relied on the amplification of reference gene primers. This table comes from immunoSEQ multiplex PCR, and its TCRdb copy is limited to in-frame clones, with some not included. That table gives V, J and clone size, and the DNA gave D and trimming. This table has fewer than 200,000 clones, 80% to 90% appearing once.

The sequence came from a woman older than 75 with COVID-19, enrolled during active disease. The source material was peripheral blood. The chain combines TRBV5-1 with TRBJ2-3; 15 bases match TRBD2. In nucleotides, the CDR3 is TGCGCCAGCAGCTTAAGGACTAGCGGGGGGGCTAGCACAGATACGCAGTATTTT. As protein: CASSLRTSGGASTDTQYF. Full variable domain (remainder filled in from reference TRBV5-1 and TRBJ2-3): KAGVTQTPRYLIKTRGQQVTLSCSPISGHRSVSWYQQTPGQGLQFLFEYFSETQRNKGNFPGRFSGRQFSNSRSEMNVSTLELGDSALYLCASSLRTSGGASTDTQYFGPGTRLTVL.